This T cell receptor beta chain originates from a study of T-cell reconstitution after alpha-beta-depleted transplantation in children. Preparing the TCRbeta library involved the use of unique molecular identifiers. Using its own MiXCR run on the PCR reads, TCRdb lists one record per CDR3 protein. In the table there are 530,000 or so distinct CDR3 sequences, approximately 30% of which are singletons. There are a few counts of this clonotype. Its target is not known. The CDR3 is 14 residues long. The germline CDR1 and CDR2 sequences are DFQATT and SNEGSKA (reference sequence). V was pared by 2 bases and J by 1 base, with 4 bases of the junction left unmatched. The study, taken as a whole, reports: It was newly produced T cells that mostly accounted for T-cell counts and diversity one year after transplant. Elevated TCRbeta diversity at day 60 was traced, in some patients, to surviving recipient T cells and thymic progenitors.

Here the sequenced sample was PBMCs, taken before TCRalphabeta/CD19-depleted stem cell transplant. The TCR sequence derives from a boy under two years old with Wiskott-Aldrich syndrome, due to receive a stem cell transplant. The chain joins TRBV20-1 to TRBJ2-7, with 8 bases identical to TRBD2. The CDR3 DNA sequence: TGCAGTGCTAGACCGGCGGGAGGATCCTACGAGCAGTACTTC. It codes for CSARPAGGSYEQYF.